This T cell receptor (beta chain) is from a study of blood T cell repertoires in COVID-19. Trimming removed 4 bases from V and 2 bases from J; junction bases left unmatched: 8. Per germline, CDR1 SGDLS and CDR2 YYNGEE. This CDR3 region has 15 residues. Here immunoSEQ multiplex PCR was the method, and the copy in TCRdb shows in-frame clones only, minus some. Of approximately 130,000 clones listed, roughly 85% were seen once; the top ten hold 4.3%. The sequence was obtained from a human donor in a cohort sampled during active COVID-19. This sequence joins TRBV9 and TRBJ2-7, with TRBD2 matching 8 bases. Sequencing used peripheral blood. The CDR3 sequence is CASSPPGGAAYEQYF. CDR3 sequence (DNA): TGTGCCAGCAGCCCCCCGGGGGGGGCGGCCTACGAGCAGTACTTC.